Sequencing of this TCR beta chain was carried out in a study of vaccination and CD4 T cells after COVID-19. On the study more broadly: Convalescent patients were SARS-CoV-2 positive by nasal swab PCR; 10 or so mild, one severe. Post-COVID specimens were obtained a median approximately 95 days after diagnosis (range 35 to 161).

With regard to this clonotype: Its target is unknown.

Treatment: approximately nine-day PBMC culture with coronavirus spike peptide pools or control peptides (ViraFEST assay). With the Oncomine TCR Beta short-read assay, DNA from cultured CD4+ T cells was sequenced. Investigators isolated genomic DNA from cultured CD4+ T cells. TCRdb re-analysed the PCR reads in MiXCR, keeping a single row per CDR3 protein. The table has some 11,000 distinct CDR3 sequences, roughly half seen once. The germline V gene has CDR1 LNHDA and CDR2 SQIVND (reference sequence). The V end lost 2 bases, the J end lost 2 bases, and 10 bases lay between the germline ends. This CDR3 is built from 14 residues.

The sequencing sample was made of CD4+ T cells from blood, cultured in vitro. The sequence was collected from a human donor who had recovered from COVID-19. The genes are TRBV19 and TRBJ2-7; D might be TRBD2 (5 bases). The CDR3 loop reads CASSITVGAYEQYF. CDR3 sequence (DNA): TGTGCCAGTAGTATAACTGTGGGAGCCTACGAGCAGTACTTC. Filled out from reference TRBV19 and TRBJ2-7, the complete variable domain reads DGGITQSPKYLFRKEGQNVTLSCEQNLNHDAMYWYRQDPGQGLRLIYYSQIVNDFQKGDIAEGYSVSREKKESFPLTVTSAQKNPTAFYLCASSITVGAYEQYFGPGTRLTVT.